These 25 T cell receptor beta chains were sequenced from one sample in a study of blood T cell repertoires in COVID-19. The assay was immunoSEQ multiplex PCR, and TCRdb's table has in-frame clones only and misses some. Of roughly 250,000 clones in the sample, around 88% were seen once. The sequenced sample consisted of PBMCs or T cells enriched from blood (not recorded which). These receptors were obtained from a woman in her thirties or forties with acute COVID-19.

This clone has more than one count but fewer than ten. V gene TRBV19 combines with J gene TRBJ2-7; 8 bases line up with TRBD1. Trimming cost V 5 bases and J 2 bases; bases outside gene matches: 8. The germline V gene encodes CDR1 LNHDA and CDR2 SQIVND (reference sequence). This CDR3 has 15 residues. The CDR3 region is CASSHAGTGPYEQYF. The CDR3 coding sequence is TGTGCCAGTAGTCATGCCGGGACAGGCCCCTACGAGCAGTACTTC.

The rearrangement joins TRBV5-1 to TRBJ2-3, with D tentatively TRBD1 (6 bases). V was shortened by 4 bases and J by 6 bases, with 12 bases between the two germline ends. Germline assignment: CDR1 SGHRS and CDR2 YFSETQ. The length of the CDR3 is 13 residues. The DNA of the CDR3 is TGCGCCAGCAGCCCAGGGGCTCGCGATACGCAGTATTTT. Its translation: CASSPGARDTQYF.

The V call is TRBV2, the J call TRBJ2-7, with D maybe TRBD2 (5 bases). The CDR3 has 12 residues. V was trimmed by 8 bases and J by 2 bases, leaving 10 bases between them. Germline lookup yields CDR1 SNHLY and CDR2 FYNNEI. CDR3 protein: CASGSEAYEQYF. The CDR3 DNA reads TGTGCCAGCGGTAGCGAGGCCTACGAGCAGTACTTC.

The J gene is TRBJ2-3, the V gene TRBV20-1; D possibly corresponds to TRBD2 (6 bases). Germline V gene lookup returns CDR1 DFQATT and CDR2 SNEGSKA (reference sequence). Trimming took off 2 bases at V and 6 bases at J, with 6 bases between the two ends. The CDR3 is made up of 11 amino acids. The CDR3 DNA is TGCAGTGCTAGACTAGCGGATACGCAGTATTTT. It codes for CSARLADTQYF.

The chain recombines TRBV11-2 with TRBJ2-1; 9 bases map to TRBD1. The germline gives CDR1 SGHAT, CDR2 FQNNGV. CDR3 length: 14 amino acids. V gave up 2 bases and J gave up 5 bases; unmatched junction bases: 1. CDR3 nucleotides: TGTGCCAGCAGCTTAAACAGGGGGCACAATGAGCAGTTCTTC. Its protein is CASSLNRGHNEQFF.

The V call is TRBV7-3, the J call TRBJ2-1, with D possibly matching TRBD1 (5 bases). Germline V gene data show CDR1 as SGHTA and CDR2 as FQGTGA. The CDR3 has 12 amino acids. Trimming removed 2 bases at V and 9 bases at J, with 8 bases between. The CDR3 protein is CASSLVGVEQFF. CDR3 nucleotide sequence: TGTGCCAGCAGCTTAGTAGGGGTTGAGCAGTTCTTC.

CDR3 DNA sequence: TGTGCCAGTAGTATAGTCCAGAAGACTAATGAAAAACTGTTTTTT. Its protein is CASSIVQKTNEKLFF. The V gene is TRBV19, the J gene TRBJ1-4; the D is unclear. The CDR3 is 15 residues long. V was clipped by 1 base and J by 2 bases, with 8 bases between them. Germline V gives CDR1 LNHDA, CDR2 SQIVND (reference sequence).

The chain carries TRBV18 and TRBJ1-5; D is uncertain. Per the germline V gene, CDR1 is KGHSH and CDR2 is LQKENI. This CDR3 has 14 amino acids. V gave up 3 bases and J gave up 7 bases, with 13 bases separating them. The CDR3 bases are TGTGCCAGCTCACCCCGTGGCGGCGTCCAGCCCCAGCATTTT. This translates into CASSPRGGVQPQHF.

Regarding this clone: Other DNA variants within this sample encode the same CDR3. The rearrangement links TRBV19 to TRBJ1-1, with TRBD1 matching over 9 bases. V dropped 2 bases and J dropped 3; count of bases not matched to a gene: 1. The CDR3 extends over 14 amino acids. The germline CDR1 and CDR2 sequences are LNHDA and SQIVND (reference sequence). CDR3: CASSIRDRDTEAFF. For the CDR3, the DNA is TGTGCCAGTAGTATAAGGGACAGGGACACTGAAGCTTTCTTT.

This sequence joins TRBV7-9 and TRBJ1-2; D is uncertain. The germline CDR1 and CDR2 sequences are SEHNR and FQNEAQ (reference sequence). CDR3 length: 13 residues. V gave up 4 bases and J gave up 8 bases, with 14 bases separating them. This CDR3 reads CASSSPNYGGYTF. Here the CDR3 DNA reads TGTGCCAGCAGCTCCCCTAACTATGGCGGCTACACCTTC.

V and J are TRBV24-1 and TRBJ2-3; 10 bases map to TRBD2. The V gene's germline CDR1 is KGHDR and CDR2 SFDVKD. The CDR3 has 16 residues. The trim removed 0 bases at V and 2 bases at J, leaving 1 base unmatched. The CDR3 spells CATSDLTSGITDTQYF. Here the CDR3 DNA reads TGTGCCACCAGTGATTTGACTAGCGGGATCACAGATACGCAGTATTTT.

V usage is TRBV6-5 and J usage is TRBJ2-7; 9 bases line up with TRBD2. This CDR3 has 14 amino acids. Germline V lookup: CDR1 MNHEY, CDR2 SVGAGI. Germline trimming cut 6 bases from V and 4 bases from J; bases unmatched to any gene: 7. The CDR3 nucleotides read TGTGCCAGCAGCCATCGGAGCGGGGGGTACGAGCAGTACTTC. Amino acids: CASSHRSGGYEQYF.

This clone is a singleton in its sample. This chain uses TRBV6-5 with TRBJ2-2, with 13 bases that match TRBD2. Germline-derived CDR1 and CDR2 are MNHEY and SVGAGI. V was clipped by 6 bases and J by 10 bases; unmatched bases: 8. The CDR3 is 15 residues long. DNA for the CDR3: TGTGCCAGCAGAGTAAGGACTAGCGGGAGTGTGGAGCTGTTTTTT. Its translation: CASRVRTSGSVELFF.

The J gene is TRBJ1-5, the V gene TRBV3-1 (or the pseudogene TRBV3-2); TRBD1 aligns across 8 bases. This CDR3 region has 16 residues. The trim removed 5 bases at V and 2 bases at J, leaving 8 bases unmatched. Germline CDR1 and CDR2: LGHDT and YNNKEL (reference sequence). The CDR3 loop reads CASSKGTGGGNQPQHF. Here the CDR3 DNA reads TGTGCCAGCAGCAAAGGGACAGGTGGGGGCAATCAGCCCCAGCATTTT.

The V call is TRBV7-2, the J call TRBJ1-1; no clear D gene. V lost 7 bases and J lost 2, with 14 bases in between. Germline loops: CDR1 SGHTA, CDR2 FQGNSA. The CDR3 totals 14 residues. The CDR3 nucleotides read TGTGCCAGCATCGCCCGTCCAGGCAACACTGAAGCTTTCTTT. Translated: CASIARPGNTEAFF.

This CDR3 reads CASSLGNAQRNYGYTF. The CDR3 region has the DNA TGTGCCAGCAGCTTAGGTAATGCTCAGCGTAACTATGGCTACACCTTC. The chain is built from TRBV5-4 and TRBJ1-2; D is unresolved. The germline V gene encodes CDR1 SGHNT and CDR2 YYREEE (reference sequence). CDR3 size: 16 residues. Trimming left V 2 bases short and J 1 base short, with 15 bases between.

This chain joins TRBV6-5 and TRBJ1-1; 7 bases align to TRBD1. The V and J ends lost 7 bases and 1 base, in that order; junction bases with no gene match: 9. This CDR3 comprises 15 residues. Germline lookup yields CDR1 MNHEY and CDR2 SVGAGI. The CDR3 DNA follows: TGTGCCAGCAAAGTACAGGGGCTAACGAACACTGAAGCTTTCTTT. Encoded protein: CASKVQGLTNTEAFF.

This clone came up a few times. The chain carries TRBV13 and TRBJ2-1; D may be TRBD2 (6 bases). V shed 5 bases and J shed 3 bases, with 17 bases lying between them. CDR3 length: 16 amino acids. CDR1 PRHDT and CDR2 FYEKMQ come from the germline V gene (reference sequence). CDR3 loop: CASSQEPSDHYNEQFF. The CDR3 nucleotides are TGTGCCAGCAGCCAAGAACCTAGCGACCACTACAATGAGCAGTTCTTC.

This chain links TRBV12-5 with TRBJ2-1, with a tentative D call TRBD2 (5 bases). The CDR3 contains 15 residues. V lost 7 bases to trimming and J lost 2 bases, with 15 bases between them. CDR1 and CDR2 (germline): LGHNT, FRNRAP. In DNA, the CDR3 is TGTGCTAGTGCCCGGGGTGGGGAAACCTACAATGAGCAGTTCTTC. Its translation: CASARGGETYNEQFF.

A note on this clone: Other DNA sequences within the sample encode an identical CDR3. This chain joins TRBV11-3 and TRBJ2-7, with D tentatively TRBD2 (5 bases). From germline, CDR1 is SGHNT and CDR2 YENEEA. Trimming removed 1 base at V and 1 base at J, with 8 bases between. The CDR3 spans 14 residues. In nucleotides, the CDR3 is TGTGCCAGCAGCTTAGGAAGAGGGTCCTACGAGCAGTACTTC. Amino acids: CASSLGRGSYEQYF.

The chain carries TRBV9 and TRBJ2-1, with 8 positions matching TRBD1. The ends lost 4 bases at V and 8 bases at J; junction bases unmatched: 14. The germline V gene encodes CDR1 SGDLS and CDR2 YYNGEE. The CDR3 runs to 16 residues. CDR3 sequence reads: CASSNQRTGSGDEQFF. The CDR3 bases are TGTGCCAGCAGCAACCAACGGACAGGGTCGGGCGATGAGCAGTTCTTC.

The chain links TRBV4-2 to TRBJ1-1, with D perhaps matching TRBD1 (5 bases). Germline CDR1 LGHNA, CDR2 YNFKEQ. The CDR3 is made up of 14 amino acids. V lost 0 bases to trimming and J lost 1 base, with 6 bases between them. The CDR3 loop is CASSQDQGNTEAFF. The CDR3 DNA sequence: TGTGCCAGCAGCCAAGATCAGGGGAACACTGAAGCTTTCTTT.

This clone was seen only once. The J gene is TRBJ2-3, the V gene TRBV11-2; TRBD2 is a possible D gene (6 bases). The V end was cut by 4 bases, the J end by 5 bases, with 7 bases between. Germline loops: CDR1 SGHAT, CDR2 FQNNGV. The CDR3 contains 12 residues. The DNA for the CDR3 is TGTGCCAGCAGCTGGGGGGAAGATACGCAGTATTTT. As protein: CASSWGEDTQYF.

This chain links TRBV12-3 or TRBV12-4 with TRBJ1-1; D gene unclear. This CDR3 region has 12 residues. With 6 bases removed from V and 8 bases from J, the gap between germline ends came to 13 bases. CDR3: CASRWTQAEAFF. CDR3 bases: TGTGCCAGCAGATGGACTCAGGCGGAAGCTTTCTTT.

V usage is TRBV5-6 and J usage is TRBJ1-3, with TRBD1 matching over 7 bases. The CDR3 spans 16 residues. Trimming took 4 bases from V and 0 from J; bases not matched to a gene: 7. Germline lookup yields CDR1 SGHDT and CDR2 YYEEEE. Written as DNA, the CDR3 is TGTGCCAGCAGCCACCGGGACAGAAGCTCTGGAAACACCATATATTTT. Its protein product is CASSHRDRSSGNTIYF.